The source of this TCR beta chain is a study of shared clonotypes between healthy human individuals. Sequencing was performed with immunoSEQ multiplex PCR; in TCRdb, only in-frame clones are kept and a portion is missing. The sample lists around 2.5 million clones; roughly 93% were seen once. CDR3 size: 14 residues. Deletions cut 3 bases from V and 4 bases from J, with 13 bases between. The germline V gene encodes CDR1 SEHNR and CDR2 FQNEAQ (reference sequence). Sequencing used naive CD4+ T cells from PBMCs. Subset in this sample: CD45RA+ positively selected. The V call is TRBV7-9, the J call TRBJ2-7; the D gene is possibly TRBD1 (5 bases). This TCR was recovered from a man between 18 and 35 years old in good health. Some clones in this sample may be carry-over from other donors' samples. CDR3 loop: CASSLGQAEYEQYF. CDR3 DNA sequence: TGTGCCAGCAGCTTGGGGCAGGCGGAATACGAGCAGTACTTC.